The clone carrying this TCR beta chain has just a few counts. This sample is drawn from a study of CD8+CD57+ T cells in acquired aplastic anemia. Trimming removed 2 bases at V and 15 bases at J, with 14 bases between. CDR3 length equals 13 residues. Germline V gene data show CDR1 as ENHRY and CDR2 as SYGVKD. Using genomic DNA as the template, TCR beta VDJ and CDR3 profiling was carried out. TCRdb analysed the reads with MiXCR anew, one entry per CDR3 protein. The data hold approximately 270,000 distinct CDR3 sequences, with approximately 57% observed a single time. This TCR came from a human donor with severe aplastic anemia or a healthy control (not recorded which). Sequencing was performed on sorted CD4+, CD8+, or CD8+CD57+ T cells (not recorded which) from PBMCs. This chain connects TRBV10-3 to TRBJ1-6, with D unclear. The CDR3 spells CAISETTASLLHF. CDR3 nucleotides: TGTGCCATCAGTGAGACAACAGCCTCCCTCCTCCACTTT.